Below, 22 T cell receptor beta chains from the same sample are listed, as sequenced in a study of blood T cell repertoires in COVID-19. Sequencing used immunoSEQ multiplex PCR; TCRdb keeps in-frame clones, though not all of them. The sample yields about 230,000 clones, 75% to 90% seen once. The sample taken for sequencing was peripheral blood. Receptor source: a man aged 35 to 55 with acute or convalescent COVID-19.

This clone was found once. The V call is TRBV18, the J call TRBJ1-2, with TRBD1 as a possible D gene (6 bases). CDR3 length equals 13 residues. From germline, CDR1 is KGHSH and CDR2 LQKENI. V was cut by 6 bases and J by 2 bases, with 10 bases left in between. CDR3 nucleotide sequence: TGTGCCAGCTCTGGACAGAGCAACTATGGCTACACCTTC. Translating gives CASSGQSNYGYTF.

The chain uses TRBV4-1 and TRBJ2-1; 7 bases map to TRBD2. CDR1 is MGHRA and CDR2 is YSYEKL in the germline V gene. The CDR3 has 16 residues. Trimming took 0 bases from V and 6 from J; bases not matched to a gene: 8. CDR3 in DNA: TGCGCCAGCAGCCAAGATAGCGGGTCCTTCGGCAATGAGCAGTTCTTC. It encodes CASSQDSGSFGNEQFF.

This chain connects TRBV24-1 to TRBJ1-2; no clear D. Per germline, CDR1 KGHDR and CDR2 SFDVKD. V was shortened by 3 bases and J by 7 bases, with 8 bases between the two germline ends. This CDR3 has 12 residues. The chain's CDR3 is CATSDGSRGYTF. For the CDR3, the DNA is TGTGCCACCAGTGATGGGAGCCGTGGCTACACCTTC.

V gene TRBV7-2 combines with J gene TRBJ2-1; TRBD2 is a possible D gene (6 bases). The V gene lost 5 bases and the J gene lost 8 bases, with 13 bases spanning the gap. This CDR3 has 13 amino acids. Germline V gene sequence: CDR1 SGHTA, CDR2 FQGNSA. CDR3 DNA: TGTGCCAGCAGCAGATCGGAGGGAGATGAGCAGTTCTTC. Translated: CASSRSEGDEQFF.

CDR3 DNA: TGTGCCATCAGTGTACCGGGACTAGCGGGCAAAAGGGGTATTGATGAGCAGTTCTTC. Protein product: CAISVPGLAGKRGIDEQFF. J is TRBJ2-1 and V is TRBV10-3; 12 bases map to TRBD2. Germline V gene sequence: CDR1 ENHRY, CDR2 SYGVKD. Unmatched junction bases numbered 18, after V lost 4 bases and J lost 8 bases. This CDR3 spans 19 amino acids.

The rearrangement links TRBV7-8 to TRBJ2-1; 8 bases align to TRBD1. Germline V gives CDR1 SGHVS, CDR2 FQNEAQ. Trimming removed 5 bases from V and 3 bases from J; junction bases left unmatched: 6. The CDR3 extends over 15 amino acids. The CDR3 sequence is CASSLRTGNYNEQFF. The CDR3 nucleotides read TGTGCCAGCAGCCTGAGGACAGGGAACTACAATGAGCAGTTCTTC.

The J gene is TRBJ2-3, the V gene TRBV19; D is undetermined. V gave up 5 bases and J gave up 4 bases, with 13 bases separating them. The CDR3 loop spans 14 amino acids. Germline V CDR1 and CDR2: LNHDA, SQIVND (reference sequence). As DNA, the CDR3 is TGTGCCAGTAGTCGCCCCGCAGGTTCAGATACGCAGTATTTT. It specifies CASSRPAGSDTQYF.

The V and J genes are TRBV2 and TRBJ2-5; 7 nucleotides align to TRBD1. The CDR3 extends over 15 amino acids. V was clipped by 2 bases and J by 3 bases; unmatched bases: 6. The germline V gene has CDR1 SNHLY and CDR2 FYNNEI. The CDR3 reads CASSESRDRKETQYF. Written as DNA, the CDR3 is TGTGCCAGCAGTGAATCCAGGGACAGAAAAGAGACCCAGTACTTC. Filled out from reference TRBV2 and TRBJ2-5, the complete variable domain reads EPEVTQTPSHQVTQMGQEVILRCVPISNHLYFYWYRQILGQKVEFLVSFYNNEISEKSEIFDDQFSVERPDGSNFTLKIRSTKLEDSAMYFCASSESRDRKETQYFGPGTRLLVL.

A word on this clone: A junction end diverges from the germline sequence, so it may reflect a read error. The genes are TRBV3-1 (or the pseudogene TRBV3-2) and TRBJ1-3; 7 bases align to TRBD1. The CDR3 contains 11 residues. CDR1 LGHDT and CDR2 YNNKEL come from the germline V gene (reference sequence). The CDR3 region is CASGQGQVIYF. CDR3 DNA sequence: TGTGCCAGCGGCCAAGGACAGGTCATATATTTT.

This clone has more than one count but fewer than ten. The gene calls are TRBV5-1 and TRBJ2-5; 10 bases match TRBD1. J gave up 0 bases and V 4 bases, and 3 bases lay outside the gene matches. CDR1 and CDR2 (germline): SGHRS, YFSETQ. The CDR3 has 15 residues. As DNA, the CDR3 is TGCGCCAGCAGCGTGGGACAGGGGTACCAAGAGACCCAGTACTTC. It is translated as CASSVGQGYQETQYF.

The CDR3 coding sequence is TGTGCCAGCAGCCTGACTAACTACGAGCAGTACTTC. Protein: CASSLTNYEQYF. The chain employs TRBV11-2 and TRBJ2-7; a possible D gene is TRBD2 (5 bases). CDR3 size: 12 residues. V lost 5 bases and J lost 3, with 8 bases in between. In germline, CDR1 is SGHAT, CDR2 FQNNGV.

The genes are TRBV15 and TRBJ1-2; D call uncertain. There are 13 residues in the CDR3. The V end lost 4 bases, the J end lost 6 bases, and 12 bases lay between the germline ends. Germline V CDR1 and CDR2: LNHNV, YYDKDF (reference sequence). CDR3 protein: CATSNDVQHGYTF. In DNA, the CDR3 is TGTGCCACCAGCAACGACGTACAGCATGGCTACACCTTC. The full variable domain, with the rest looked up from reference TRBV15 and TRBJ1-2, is DAMVIQNPRYQVTQFGKPVTLSCSQTLNHNVMYWYQQKSSQAPKLLFHYYDKDFNNEADTPDNFQSRRPNTSFCFLDIRSPGLGDTAMYLCATSNDVQHGYTFGSGTRLTVV.

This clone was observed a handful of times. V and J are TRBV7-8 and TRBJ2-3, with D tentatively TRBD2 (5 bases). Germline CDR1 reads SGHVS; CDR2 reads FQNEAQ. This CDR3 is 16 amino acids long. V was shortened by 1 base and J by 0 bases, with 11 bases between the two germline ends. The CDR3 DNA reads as TGTGCCAGCAGCTTAGATGGGCTAGCAAGCACAGATACGCAGTATTTT. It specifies CASSLDGLASTDTQYF.

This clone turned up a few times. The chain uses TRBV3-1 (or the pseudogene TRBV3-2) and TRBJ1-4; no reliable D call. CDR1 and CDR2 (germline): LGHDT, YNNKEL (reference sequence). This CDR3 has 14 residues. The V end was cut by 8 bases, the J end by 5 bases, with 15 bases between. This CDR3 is CASAERGLNEKLFF. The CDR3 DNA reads TGTGCCAGCGCCGAGAGAGGGTTAAATGAAAAACTGTTTTTT.

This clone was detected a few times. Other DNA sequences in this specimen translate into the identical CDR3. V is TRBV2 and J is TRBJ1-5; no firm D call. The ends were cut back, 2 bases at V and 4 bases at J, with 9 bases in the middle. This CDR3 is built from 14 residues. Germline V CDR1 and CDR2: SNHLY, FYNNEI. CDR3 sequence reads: CASSELGGNQPQHF. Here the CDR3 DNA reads TGTGCCAGCAGTGAACTTGGAGGGAATCAGCCCCAGCATTTT.

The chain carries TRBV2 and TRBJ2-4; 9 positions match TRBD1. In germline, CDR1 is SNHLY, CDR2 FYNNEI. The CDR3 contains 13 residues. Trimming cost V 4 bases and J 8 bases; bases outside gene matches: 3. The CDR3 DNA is TGTGCCAGCAGTGGACAGGGGGTGGACATTCAGTACTTC. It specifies CASSGQGVDIQYF.

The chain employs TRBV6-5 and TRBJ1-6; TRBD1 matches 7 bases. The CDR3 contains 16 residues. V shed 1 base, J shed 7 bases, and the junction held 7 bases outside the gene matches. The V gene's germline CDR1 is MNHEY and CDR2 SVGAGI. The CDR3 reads CASSYWVGGINSPLHF. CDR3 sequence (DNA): TGTGCCAGCAGTTACTGGGTAGGGGGCATCAATTCACCCCTCCACTTT.

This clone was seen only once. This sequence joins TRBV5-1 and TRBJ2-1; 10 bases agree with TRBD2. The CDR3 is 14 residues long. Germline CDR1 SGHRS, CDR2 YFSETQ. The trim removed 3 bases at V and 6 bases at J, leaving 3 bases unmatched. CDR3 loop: CASSSSSGSNEQFF. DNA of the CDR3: TGCGCCAGCAGCTCGTCTAGCGGGAGCAATGAGCAGTTCTTC.

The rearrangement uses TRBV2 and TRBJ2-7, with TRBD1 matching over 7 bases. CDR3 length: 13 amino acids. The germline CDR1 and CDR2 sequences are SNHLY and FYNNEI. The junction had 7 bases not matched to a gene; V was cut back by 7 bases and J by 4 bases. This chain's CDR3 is CASKMTGPYEQYF. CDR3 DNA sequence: TGTGCCAGCAAGATGACAGGGCCGTACGAGCAGTACTTC.

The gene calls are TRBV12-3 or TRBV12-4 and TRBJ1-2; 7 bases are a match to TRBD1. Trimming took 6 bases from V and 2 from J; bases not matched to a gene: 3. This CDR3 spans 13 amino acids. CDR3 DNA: TGTGCCAGCAGCGGGACAGAGAACTATGGCTACACCTTC. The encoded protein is CASSGTENYGYTF.

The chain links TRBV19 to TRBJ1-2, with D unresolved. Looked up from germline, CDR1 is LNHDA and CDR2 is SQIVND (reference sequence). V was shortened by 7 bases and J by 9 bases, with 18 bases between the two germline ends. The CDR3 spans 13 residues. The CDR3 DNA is TGTGCCAGTACGTGGGAGACCAGCGGGAGCTACACCTTC. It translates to CASTWETSGSYTF.

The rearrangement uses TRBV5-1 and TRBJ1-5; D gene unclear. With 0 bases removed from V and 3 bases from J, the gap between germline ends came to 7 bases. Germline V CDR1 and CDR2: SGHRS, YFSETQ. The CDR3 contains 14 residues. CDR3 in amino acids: CASSLDSYNQPQHF. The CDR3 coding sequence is TGCGCCAGCAGCTTGGACAGTTACAATCAGCCCCAGCATTTT.